This T cell receptor (beta chain) comes out of a study of regulatory T cells in long-lasting Graves disease. Study outcomes and limitations: Those with persistent Graves' had less TCR diversity than newly diagnosed patients. Newly diagnosed disease favored TRBV20-1 and TRBJ2-1 over persistent disease. Among persistent patients, a larger number of public clonotypes were shared (around 3,000) than among newly diagnosed patients (about 1,000).

The V end lost 7 bases, the J end lost 4 bases, and 11 bases lay between the germline ends. Germline V lookup: CDR1 SNHLY, CDR2 FYNNEI. CDR3 length: 12 residues. This clonotype was recorded at least ten times. Its specificity is not known. To make TCR beta libraries, researchers used iRepertoire HTBI primers and Arm-PCR of CDR3 regions. Using its own MiXCR run on the multiplex PCR reads, TCRdb lists one record per CDR3 protein. Altogether 700,000 or so distinct CDR3 sequences are present, about 30% being singletons, with the ten largest covering 42%. Time point: persistent/refractory GD, antithyroid drugs over 5 years with positive TRAb. After RNA was extracted from PBMCs, the TCR library was made from it. EDTA tubes collected 9 to 9.5 milliliters of peripheral blood.

This clonotype was sampled from a female donor with Graves disease. This specimen was peripheral blood mononuclear cells (PBMCs), taken when the disease was refractory, from a patient treated with antithyroid drugs. The chain recombines TRBV2 with TRBJ2-7, with D perhaps given as TRBD1 or TRBD2 (5 bases each). The CDR3 loop is CASIPEGYEQYF. In nucleotides, the CDR3 is TGTGCCAGCATCCCCGAGGGGTACGAGCAGTACTTC.